This T cell receptor (beta chain) stems from a study of blood T cell repertoires in COVID-19. On the study more broadly: In each case, the material was cDNA or gDNA derived from T cells, B-cell-depleted T cells, or PBMCs.

During active infection, Seattle patients enrolled and were then monitored through disease. Comment on this clone: In the same sample, other DNA sequences code for this CDR3.

The germline V gene has CDR1 SEHNR and CDR2 FQNEAQ (reference sequence). The V gene lost 1 base and the J gene lost 4 bases, with 8 bases spanning the gap. The CDR3 totals 13 residues. Assay used: immunoSEQ multiplex PCR; TCRdb lists only in-frame clones, some missing. The sample records hundreds of thousands of clones, roughly nine tenths being singletons. The chain is built from TRBV7-9 and TRBJ2-7, with D uncertain. The clonotype was recovered from a woman in her fifties or sixties with COVID-19, enrolled during active disease. The sample taken for sequencing was peripheral blood. The CDR3 reads CASSLGLSYEQYF. Written as DNA, the CDR3 is TGTGCCAGCAGCTTAGGTTTGTCATACGAGCAGTACTTC.